Given below is one TCR beta chain in context. The assay was immunoSEQ multiplex PCR, and TCRdb's table has in-frame clones only and misses some. The table has 85,000 to 130,000 clones, approximately 81% seen once; the top ten hold 2% to 3%. The data are from a study of radiotherapy plus CTLA-4 blockade in lung cancer. Germline CDR1 reads SGHRS; CDR2 reads YFSETQ. CDR3 size: 15 residues. V dropped 0 bases and J dropped 3 bases, with 12 bases sitting between them. The receptor was isolated from a human donor with non-small cell lung cancer that progressed on radiotherapy plus ipilimumab. Some clones in this sample may be carry-over from other donors' samples. The chain couples TRBV5-1 to TRBJ1-1; no clear D gene. This specimen was peripheral blood, taken from a patient treated with radiotherapy plus ipilimumab. Written as DNA, the CDR3 is TGCGCCAGCAGCTTGGTGGCGCTTTCGGACACTGAAGCTTTCTTT. Protein sequence: CASSLVALSDTEAFF.